This T cell receptor (beta chain) was observed in a study of T-cell memory formation after mild COVID-19. In the study overall: TCR clusters were largely donor specific.

With regard to this clonotype: Its antigen is unidentified.

Study-wide points: Clones which contracted sat mainly in CM and EM if CD4+, and in EMRA if CD8+. Memory cells collected pre-infection included some clones that later responded, suggesting cross-reactive memory joined.

TCRdb re-called the 5' RACE reads with MiXCR, one entry per CDR3 protein. Among 120,000 to 150,000 distinct CDR3 sequences listed, less than 20% were seen once. The TCR sequence derives from an adult woman who had mild COVID-19 (a few samples of this study predate the infection). Cell type and time point are not known. Sequencing was performed on PBMCs or a T cell subset sorted from them (not recorded which).

CDR3 amino acids: CASRTDYLGPVEQFF. The DNA for the CDR3 is TGTGCCAGCAGGACGGACTACTTAGGCCCTGTTGAGCAGTTCTTC. The J gene is TRBJ2-1, the V gene TRBV12-3 or TRBV12-4; possibly TRBD2 for D (6 bases). This CDR3 has 15 amino acids. Trimming took off 6 bases at V and 9 bases at J, with 21 bases between the two ends.